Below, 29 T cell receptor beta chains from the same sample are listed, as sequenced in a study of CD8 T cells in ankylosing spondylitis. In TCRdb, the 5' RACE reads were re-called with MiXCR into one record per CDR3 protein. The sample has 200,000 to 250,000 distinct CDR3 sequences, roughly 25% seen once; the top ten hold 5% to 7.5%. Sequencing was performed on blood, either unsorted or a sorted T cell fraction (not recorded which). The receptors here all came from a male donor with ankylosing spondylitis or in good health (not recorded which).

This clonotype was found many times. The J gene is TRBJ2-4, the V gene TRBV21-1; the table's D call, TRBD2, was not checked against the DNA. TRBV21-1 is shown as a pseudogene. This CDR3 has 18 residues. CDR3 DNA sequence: TGTGCCAGCAGCCCCCCTGGGACTAGCGGGAGCTCCAAAAACATTCAGTACTTC. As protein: CASSPPGTSGSSKNIQYF.

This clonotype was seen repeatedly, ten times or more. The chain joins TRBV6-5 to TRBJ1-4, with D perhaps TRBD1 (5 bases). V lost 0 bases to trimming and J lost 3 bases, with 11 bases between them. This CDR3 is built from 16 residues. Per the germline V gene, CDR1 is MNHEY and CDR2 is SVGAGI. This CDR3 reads CASSYSVRAPNEKLFF. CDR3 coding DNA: TGTGCCAGCAGTTACTCGGTCAGGGCCCCTAATGAAAAACTGTTTTTT.

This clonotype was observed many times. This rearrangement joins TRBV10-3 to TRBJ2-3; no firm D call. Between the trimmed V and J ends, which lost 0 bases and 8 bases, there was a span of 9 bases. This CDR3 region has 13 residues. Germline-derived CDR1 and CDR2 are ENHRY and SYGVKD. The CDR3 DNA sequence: TGTGCCATCAGTGAGTCGAATGGTGGTACGCAGTATTTT. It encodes CAISESNGGTQYF.

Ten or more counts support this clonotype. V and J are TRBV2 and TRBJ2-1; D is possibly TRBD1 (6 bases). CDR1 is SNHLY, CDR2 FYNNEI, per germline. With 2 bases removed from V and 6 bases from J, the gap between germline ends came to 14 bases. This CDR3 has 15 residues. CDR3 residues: CASSEQGMSANEQFF. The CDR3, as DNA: TGTGCCAGCAGTGAACAGGGGATGAGTGCCAATGAGCAGTTCTTC. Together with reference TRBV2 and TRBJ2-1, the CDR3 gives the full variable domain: EPEVTQTPSHQVTQMGQEVILRCVPISNHLYFYWYRQILGQKVEFLVSFYNNEISEKSEIFDDQFSVERPDGSNFTLKIRSTKLEDSAMYFCASSEQGMSANEQFFGPGTRLTVL.

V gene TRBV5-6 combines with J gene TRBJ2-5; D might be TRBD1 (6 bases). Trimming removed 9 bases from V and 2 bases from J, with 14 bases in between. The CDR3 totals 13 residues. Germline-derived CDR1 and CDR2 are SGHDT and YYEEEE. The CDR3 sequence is CAIGLDRQETQYF. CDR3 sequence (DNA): TGTGCCATCGGCTTGGACAGACAAGAGACCCAGTACTTC.

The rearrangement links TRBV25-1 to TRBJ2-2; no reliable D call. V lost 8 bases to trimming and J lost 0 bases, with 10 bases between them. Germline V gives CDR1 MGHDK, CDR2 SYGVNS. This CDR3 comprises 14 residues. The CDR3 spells CASEARSNTGELFF. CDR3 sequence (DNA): TGTGCCAGCGAGGCCAGATCGAACACCGGGGAGCTGTTTTTT.

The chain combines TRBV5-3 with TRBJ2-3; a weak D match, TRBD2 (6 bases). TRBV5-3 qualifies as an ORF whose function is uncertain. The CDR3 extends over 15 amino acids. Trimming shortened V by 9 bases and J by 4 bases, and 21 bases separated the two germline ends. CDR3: CATTARSGGADTQYF. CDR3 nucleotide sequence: TGTGCCACCACGGCCAGGAGCGGAGGGGCAGATACGCAGTATTTT.

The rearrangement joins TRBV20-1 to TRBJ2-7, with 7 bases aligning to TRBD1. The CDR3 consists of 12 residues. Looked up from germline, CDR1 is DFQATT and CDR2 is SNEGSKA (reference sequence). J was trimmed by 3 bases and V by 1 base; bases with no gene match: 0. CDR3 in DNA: TGCAGTGCTAGAGGGGACAGCTACGAGCAGTACTTC. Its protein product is CSARGDSYEQYF.

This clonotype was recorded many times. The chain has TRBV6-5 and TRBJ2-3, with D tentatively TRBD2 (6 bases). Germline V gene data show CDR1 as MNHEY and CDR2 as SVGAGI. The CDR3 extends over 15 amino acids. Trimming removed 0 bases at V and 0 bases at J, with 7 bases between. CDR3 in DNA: TGTGCCAGCAGTTACTCGCGGGATAGCACAGATACGCAGTATTTT. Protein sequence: CASSYSRDSTDTQYF.

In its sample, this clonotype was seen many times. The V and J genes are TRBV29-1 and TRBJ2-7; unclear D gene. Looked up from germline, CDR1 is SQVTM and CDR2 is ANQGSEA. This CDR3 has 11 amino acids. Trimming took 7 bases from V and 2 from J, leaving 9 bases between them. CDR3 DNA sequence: TGCAGCGCCGGGCAAACCTACGAGCAGTACTTC. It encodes CSAGQTYEQYF.

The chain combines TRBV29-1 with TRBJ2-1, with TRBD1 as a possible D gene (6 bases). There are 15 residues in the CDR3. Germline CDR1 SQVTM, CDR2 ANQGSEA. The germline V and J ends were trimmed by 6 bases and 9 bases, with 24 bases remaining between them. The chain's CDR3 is CSVGPGHPYISEQFF. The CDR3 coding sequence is TGCAGCGTCGGTCCGGGACACCCTTATATCAGTGAGCAGTTCTTC.

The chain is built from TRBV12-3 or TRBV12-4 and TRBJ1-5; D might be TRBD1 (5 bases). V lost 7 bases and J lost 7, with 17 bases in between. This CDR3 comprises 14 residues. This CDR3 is CASTENGGIQPQHF. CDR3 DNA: TGTGCCAGCACAGAAAACGGGGGTATACAGCCCCAGCATTTT.

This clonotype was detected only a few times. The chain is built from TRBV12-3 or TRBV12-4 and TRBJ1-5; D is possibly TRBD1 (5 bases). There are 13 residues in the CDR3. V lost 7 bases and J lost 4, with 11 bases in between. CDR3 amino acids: CASTLTANQPQHF. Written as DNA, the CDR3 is TGTGCCAGCACCCTGACAGCGAATCAGCCCCAGCATTTT.

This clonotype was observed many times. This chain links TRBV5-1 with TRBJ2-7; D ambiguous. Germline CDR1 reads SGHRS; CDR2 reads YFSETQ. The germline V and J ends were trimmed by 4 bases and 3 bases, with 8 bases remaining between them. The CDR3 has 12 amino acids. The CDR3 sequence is CASSGNLYEQYF. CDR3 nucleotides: TGCGCCAGCAGCGGGAACCTCTACGAGCAGTACTTC.

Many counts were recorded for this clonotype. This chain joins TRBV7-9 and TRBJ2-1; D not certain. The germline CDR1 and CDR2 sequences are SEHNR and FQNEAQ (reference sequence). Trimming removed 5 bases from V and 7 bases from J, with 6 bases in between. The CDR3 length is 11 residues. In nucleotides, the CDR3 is TGTGCCAGCAGCAAGGCAAATGAGCAGTTCTTC. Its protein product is CASSKANEQFF.

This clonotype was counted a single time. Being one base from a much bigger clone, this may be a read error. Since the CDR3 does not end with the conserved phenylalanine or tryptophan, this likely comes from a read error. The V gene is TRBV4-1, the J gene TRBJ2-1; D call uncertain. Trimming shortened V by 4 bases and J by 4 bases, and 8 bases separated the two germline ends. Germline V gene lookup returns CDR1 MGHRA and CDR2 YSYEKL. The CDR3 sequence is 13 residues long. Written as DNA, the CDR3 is TGCGCCAGCAGCCCTCACGAGTACAATGAGCAGTTCTCC. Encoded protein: CASSPHEYNEQFS.

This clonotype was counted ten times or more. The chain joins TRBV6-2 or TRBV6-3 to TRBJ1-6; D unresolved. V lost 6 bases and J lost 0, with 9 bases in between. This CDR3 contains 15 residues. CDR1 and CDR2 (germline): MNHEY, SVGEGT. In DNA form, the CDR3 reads TGTGCCAGCAGCACGACAAGCTCCTATAATTCACCCCTCCACTTT. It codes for CASSTTSSYNSPLHF.

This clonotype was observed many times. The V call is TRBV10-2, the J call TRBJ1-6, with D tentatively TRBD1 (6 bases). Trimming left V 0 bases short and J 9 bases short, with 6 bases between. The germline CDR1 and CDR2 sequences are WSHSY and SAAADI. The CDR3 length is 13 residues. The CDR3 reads CASSESRGSPLHF. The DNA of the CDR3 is TGCGCCAGCAGTGAGTCCAGGGGTTCACCCCTCCACTTT.

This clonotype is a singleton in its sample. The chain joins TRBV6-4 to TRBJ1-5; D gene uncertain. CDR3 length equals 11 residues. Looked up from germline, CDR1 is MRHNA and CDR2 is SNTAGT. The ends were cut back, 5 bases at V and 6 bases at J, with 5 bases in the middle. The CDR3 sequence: CASSSSQPQHF. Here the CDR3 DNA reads TGTGCCAGCAGTTCTTCTCAGCCCCAGCATTTT.

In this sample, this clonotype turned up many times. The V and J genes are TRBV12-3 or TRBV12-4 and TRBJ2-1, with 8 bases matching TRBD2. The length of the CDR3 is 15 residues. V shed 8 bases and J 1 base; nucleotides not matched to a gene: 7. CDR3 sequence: CASGGGGRSYNEQFF. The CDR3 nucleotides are TGTGCCAGCGGGGGGGGCGGGAGGTCCTACAATGAGCAGTTCTTC.

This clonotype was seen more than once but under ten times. The CDR3, as DNA: TGTGCCGGGACTAGCGGGACGGGGGAGCAGTACTTC. This sequence encodes CAGTSGTGEQYF. The chain employs TRBV6-5 and TRBJ2-7; 13 nucleotides align to TRBD2. The CDR3 extends over 12 amino acids. Germline CDR1 and CDR2: MNHEY and SVGAGI. Trimming removed 11 bases from V and 7 bases from J; junction bases left unmatched: 5.

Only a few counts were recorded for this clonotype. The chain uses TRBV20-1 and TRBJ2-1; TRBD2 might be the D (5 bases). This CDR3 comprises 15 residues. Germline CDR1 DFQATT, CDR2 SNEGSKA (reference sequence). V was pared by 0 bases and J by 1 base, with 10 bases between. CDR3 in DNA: TGCAGTGCTAGAGATCAGGAGGTTTCCTACAATGAGCAGTTCTTC. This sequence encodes CSARDQEVSYNEQFF.

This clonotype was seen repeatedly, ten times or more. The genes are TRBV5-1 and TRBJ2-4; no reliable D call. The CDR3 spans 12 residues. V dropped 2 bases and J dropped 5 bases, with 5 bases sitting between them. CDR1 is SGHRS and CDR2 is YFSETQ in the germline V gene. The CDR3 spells CASSFGENIQYF. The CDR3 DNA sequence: TGCGCCAGCAGCTTTGGGGAAAACATTCAGTACTTC.

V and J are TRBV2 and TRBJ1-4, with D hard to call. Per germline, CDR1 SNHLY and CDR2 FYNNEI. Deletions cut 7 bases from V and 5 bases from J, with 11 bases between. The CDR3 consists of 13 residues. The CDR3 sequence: CASKVGRNEKLFF. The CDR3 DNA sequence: TGTGCCAGCAAGGTCGGGCGAAATGAAAAACTGTTTTTT.

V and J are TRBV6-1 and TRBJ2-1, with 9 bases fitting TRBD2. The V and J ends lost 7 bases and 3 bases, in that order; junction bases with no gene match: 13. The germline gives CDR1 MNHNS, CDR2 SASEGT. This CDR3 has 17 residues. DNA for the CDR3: TGTGCCAGCATAACCCTAGCGGGAAACTCCGGCTACAATGAGCAGTTCTTC. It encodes CASITLAGNSGYNEQFF.

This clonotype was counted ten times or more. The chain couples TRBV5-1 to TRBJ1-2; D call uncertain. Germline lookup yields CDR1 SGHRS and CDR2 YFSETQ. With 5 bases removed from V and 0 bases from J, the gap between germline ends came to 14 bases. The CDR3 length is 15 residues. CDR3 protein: CASRAGDGTNYGYTF. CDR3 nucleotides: TGCGCCAGCAGAGCGGGCGACGGTACTAACTATGGCTACACCTTC. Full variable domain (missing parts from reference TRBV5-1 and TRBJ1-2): KAGVTQTPRYLIKTRGQQVTLSCSPISGHRSVSWYQQTPGQGLQFLFEYFSETQRNKGNFPGRFSGRQFSNSRSEMNVSTLELGDSALYLCASRAGDGTNYGYTFGSGTRLTVV.

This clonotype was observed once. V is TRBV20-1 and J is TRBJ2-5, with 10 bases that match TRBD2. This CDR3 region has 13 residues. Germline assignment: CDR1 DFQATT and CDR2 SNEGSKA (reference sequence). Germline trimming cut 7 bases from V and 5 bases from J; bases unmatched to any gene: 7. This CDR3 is CSVTSGMGETQYF. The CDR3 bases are TGCAGTGTCACTAGCGGGATGGGTGAGACCCAGTACTTC.

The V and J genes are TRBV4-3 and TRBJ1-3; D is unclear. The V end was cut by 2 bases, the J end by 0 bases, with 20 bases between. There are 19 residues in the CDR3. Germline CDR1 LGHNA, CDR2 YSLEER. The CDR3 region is CASSQLVSAARNSGNTIYF. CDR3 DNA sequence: TGCGCCAGCAGCCAATTGGTTTCGGCAGCTAGGAACTCTGGAAACACCATATATTTT.

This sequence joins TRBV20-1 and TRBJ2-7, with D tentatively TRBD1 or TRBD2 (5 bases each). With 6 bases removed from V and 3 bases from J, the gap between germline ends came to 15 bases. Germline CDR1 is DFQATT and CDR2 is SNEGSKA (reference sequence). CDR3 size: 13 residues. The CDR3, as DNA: TGCAGTGCAAAAACCGGGACCTTCTACGAGCAGTACTTC. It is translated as CSAKTGTFYEQYF.